The 5 T cell receptor beta chains reported below all come from one sample, sequenced in a study of blood T cell repertoires in COVID-19. Assay used: immunoSEQ multiplex PCR; TCRdb lists only in-frame clones, some missing. The table records 140,000 to 150,000 clones, 80% to 90% of them present only once. The specimen was peripheral blood. The source is a woman aged 55-69 years with active COVID-19.

As for this clone: The sample contains more than one DNA sequence encoding this CDR3. CDR3 in amino acids: CASSPGLSSYNEQFF. The CDR3 bases are TGTGCCAGCAGTCCCGGACTGAGCTCCTACAATGAGCAGTTCTTC. The rearrangement joins TRBV2 to TRBJ2-1, with D possibly matching TRBD2 (5 bases). CDR1 and CDR2 (germline): SNHLY, FYNNEI. This CDR3 contains 15 residues. Trimming pared 5 bases from V and 0 bases from J, leaving 11 bases between.

In its sample, this clone was seen a few times. The chain recombines TRBV15 with TRBJ2-7; D gene unclear. V was clipped by 3 bases and J by 6 bases, with 12 bases between them. Germline CDR1 is LNHNV and CDR2 is YYDKDF (reference sequence). The CDR3 is 13 residues long. This CDR3 is CATSRVPSGEQYF. The CDR3 DNA follows: TGTGCCACCAGCAGGGTCCCCTCCGGCGAGCAGTACTTC.

In its sample, this clone was seen a few times. The gene calls are TRBV27 and TRBJ2-5, with 7 bases identical to TRBD2. This CDR3 has 14 amino acids. Germline CDR1 and CDR2: MNHEY and SMNVEV (reference sequence). V lost 3 bases and J lost 5; bases outside the gene matches: 6. The CDR3 DNA sequence: TGTGCCAGCAGTTTCCAGCGGGATAGGGAGACCCAGTACTTC. Its translation is CASSFQRDRETQYF.

The rearrangement uses TRBV7-2 and TRBJ2-1, with D perhaps matching TRBD2 (7 bases). This CDR3 region has 14 residues. V was cut by 4 bases and J by 8 bases, with 15 bases left in between. Per the germline V gene, CDR1 is SGHTA and CDR2 is FQGNSA. The CDR3: CASSYRVAGDEQFF. Written as DNA, the CDR3 is TGTGCCAGCAGCTACAGGGTTGCGGGGGATGAGCAGTTCTTC.

This chain connects TRBV3-1 (or the pseudogene TRBV3-2) to TRBJ2-1, with a weak D call TRBD2 (6 bases). Trimming cost V 2 bases and J 3 bases, with 14 bases left between them. The V gene's germline CDR1 is LGHDT and CDR2 YNNKEL (reference sequence). The CDR3 is 16 residues long. The CDR3 nucleotides read TGTGCCAGCAGCCAATGGACGGGAGTCGGCTACAATGAGCAGTTCTTC. As protein: CASSQWTGVGYNEQFF.